The 29 T cell receptor beta chains listed next were all sequenced from one sample in a study of blood T cell repertoires in COVID-19. Profiled with immunoSEQ multiplex PCR; TCRdb holds only in-frame clones, not every one. Among a few hundred thousand clones, 86% were seen once, and the ten largest hold approximately 9.4%. What was sequenced was peripheral blood. The receptor source for this set is a man aged 35 to 55 who had recovered from COVID-19.

The V call is TRBV12-3 or TRBV12-4, the J call TRBJ1-1; no firm D call. Trimming shortened V by 6 bases and J by 3 bases, and 11 bases separated the two germline ends. This CDR3 has 13 amino acids. This CDR3 is CASRPTDYTEAFF. CDR3 in DNA: TGTGCCAGCAGACCTACCGATTACACTGAAGCTTTCTTT.

This chain links TRBV19 with TRBJ1-2; 11 positions match TRBD1. The CDR3 is 15 residues long. Germline V gives CDR1 LNHDA, CDR2 SQIVND (reference sequence). The V segment lost 6 bases and the J segment 4 bases; nucleotides outside the gene matches: 7. The CDR3 DNA is TGTGCCAGTAGCCCTTCCGGGACAGGGGGCTATGGCTACACCTTC. Translating gives CASSPSGTGGYGYTF. The full variable domain, in which reference TRBV19 and TRBJ1-2 provide the parts outside the CDR3, is DGGITQSPKYLFRKEGQNVTLSCEQNLNHDAMYWYRQDPGQGLRLIYYSQIVNDFQKGDIAEGYSVSREKKESFPLTVTSAQKNPTAFYLCASSPSGTGGYGYTFGSGTRLTVV.

The CDR3 sequence is CASSPDRVKDEQYF. The CDR3 DNA is TGTGCCAGCTCACCGGACAGGGTAAAGGACGAGCAGTACTTC. This chain joins TRBV18 and TRBJ2-7, with 8 bases that match TRBD1. V lost 3 bases to trimming and J lost 5 bases; unmatched junction nucleotides: 6. Germline-derived CDR1 and CDR2 are KGHSH and LQKENI. CDR3 size: 14 residues.

This clone was seen just once. The J gene is TRBJ2-1, the V gene TRBV20-1; perhaps TRBD2 as D (5 bases). The length of the CDR3 is 10 residues. Germline V CDR1 and CDR2: DFQATT, SNEGSKA (reference sequence). The chain's CDR3 is CRVGGDGEFF. CDR3 nucleotide sequence: TGCAGGGTAGGAGGCGACGGGGAGTTCTTC.

The chain joins TRBV19 to TRBJ2-1; tentatively, D is TRBD2 (6 bases). V was clipped by 3 bases and J by 5 bases, with 14 bases between them. CDR3 size: 15 residues. Germline CDR1 and CDR2: LNHDA and SQIVND (reference sequence). In DNA form, the CDR3 reads TGTGCCAGTAGTATGAAATCGGGAGCTAACAATGAGCAGTTCTTC. Its protein product is CASSMKSGANNEQFF. Variable domain in full (rest from reference TRBV19 and TRBJ2-1): DGGITQSPKYLFRKEGQNVTLSCEQNLNHDAMYWYRQDPGQGLRLIYYSQIVNDFQKGDIAEGYSVSREKKESFPLTVTSAQKNPTAFYLCASSMKSGANNEQFFGPGTRLTVL.

This clone appeared once. This chain links TRBV19 with TRBJ1-3; D may be TRBD1 (6 bases). The germline V gene encodes CDR1 LNHDA and CDR2 SQIVND (reference sequence). This CDR3 region has 17 residues. The V end was cut by 5 bases, the J end by 0 bases, with 17 bases between. Written as DNA, the CDR3 is TGTGCCAGTAGTCCCGGGACACCAATTTTCTCTGGAAACACCATATATTTT. Translation: CASSPGTPIFSGNTIYF.

This chain uses TRBV10-3 with TRBJ2-7, with 8 bases identical to TRBD1. V lost 8 bases to trimming and J lost 7 bases; unmatched junction nucleotides: 7. Germline values: CDR1 ENHRY, CDR2 SYGVKD. CDR3 length: 12 amino acids. CDR3 nucleotides: TGTGCCATCGGGCAGGGGGCGCGGGAGCAGTACTTC. Translation gives CAIGQGAREQYF.

In DNA form, the CDR3 reads TGTGCCAGCAGCTCAACAGGGCCTAATTCACCCCTCCACTTT. Its translation: CASSSTGPNSPLHF. This rearrangement joins TRBV9 to TRBJ1-6; perhaps TRBD1 as D (6 bases). Germline V CDR1 and CDR2: SGDLS, YYNGEE. The CDR3 is 14 residues long. Trimming removed 4 bases from V and 6 bases from J, with 11 bases in between. Full variable domain (remainder filled in from reference TRBV9 and TRBJ1-6): DSGVTQTPKHLITATGQRVTLRCSPRSGDLSVYWYQQSLDQGLQFLIQYYNGEERAKGNILERFSAQQFPDLHSELNLSSLELGDSALYFCASSSTGPNSPLHFGNGTRLTVT.

V is TRBV7-2 and J is TRBJ1-6, with TRBD1 identical over 7 bases. There are 15 residues in the CDR3. V lost 3 bases and J lost 4; bases outside the gene matches: 3. Germline V CDR1 and CDR2: SGHTA, FQGNSA. The CDR3 protein is CASSLQTGYNSPLHF. The DNA of the CDR3 is TGTGCCAGCAGCTTGCAGACAGGGTATAATTCACCCCTCCACTTT.

Only a few counts were recorded for this clone. The chain combines TRBV11-2 with TRBJ2-1; 12 bases are a match to TRBD2. CDR1 SGHAT and CDR2 FQNNGV come from the germline V gene. The CDR3 is made up of 18 amino acids. Trimming at V came to 5 bases and at J to 6 bases, leaving 14 bases not matched to a gene. The CDR3 sequence is CASSAGLAGPSFFNEQFF. The CDR3 DNA reads as TGTGCCAGCAGCGCAGGACTAGCGGGGCCTTCGTTTTTCAATGAGCAGTTCTTC.

The chain links TRBV27 to TRBJ2-1; tentatively, D is TRBD2 (7 bases). The CDR3 runs to 14 residues. Trimming left V 5 bases short and J 10 bases short, with 18 bases between. Germline CDR1 is MNHEY and CDR2 is SMNVEV (reference sequence). The CDR3 DNA reads TGTGCCAGCAGTCGGTACACTAGGGGGGGGGAGCAGTTCTTC. Its protein is CASSRYTRGGEQFF.

This chain joins TRBV9 and TRBJ1-2; TRBD1 matches at 8 bases. CDR3 length: 15 residues. The germline CDR1 and CDR2 sequences are SGDLS and YYNGEE. V lost 0 bases to trimming and J lost 4 bases; unmatched junction nucleotides: 5. The CDR3 loop reads CASSVASGGSYGYTF. Written as DNA, the CDR3 is TGTGCCAGCAGCGTAGCGTCAGGGGGCAGCTATGGCTACACCTTC. Using reference TRBV9 and TRBJ1-2 for the parts outside the CDR3, the full variable domain is DSGVTQTPKHLITATGQRVTLRCSPRSGDLSVYWYQQSLDQGLQFLIQYYNGEERAKGNILERFSAQQFPDLHSELNLSSLELGDSALYFCASSVASGGSYGYTFGSGTRLTVV.

This clone showed up just once. V usage is TRBV6-2 or TRBV6-3 and J usage is TRBJ2-2; D gene ambiguous. Germline V gene data show CDR1 as MNHEY and CDR2 as SVGEGT. This CDR3 is built from 13 residues. V lost 6 bases and J 5 bases, leaving 10 bases between the germline ends. The CDR3 spells CASSPTRTGELFF. Written as DNA, the CDR3 is TGTGCCAGCAGCCCCACCCGGACCGGGGAGCTGTTTTTT.

With respect to this clone: This specimen includes other DNA sequences encoding the same CDR3. The chain is built from TRBV27 and TRBJ1-6; no reliable D call. The CDR3 totals 14 residues. V was shortened by 3 bases and J by 0 bases, with 3 bases between the two germline ends. Germline lookup yields CDR1 MNHEY and CDR2 SMNVEV (reference sequence). The CDR3 reads CASSFSSYNSPLHF. CDR3 DNA sequence: TGTGCCAGCAGTTTCTCCTCCTATAATTCACCCCTCCACTTT.

The J gene is TRBJ1-4, the V gene TRBV14; TRBD1 is a possible D gene (5 bases). V shed 10 bases and J shed 5 bases, with 17 bases lying between them. Germline V gene sequence: CDR1 SGHDN, CDR2 FVKESK. The CDR3 extends over 14 amino acids. CDR3 sequence reads: CATLMTVENEKLFF. CDR3 nucleotides: TGTGCCACACTTATGACAGTAGAAAATGAAAAACTGTTTTTT.

The chain joins TRBV10-3 to TRBJ1-6; D gene unclear. Germline V gene lookup returns CDR1 ENHRY and CDR2 SYGVKD. The V end lost 10 bases, the J end lost 6 bases, and 10 bases lay between the germline ends. This CDR3 has 12 amino acids. CDR3 DNA: TGTGCCACCAAACCGGGTAATTCACCCCTCCACTTT. This translates into CATKPGNSPLHF.

V and J are TRBV5-1 and TRBJ2-1, with 11 bases fitting TRBD2. The CDR3 is 15 amino acids. With 4 bases clipped from V and 6 bases from J, the junction kept 6 bases outside the gene matches. Germline values: CDR1 SGHRS, CDR2 YFSETQ. DNA of the CDR3: TGCGCCAGCAGCACGCTAGCGGGAGGTGGCAATGAGCAGTTCTTC. Protein product: CASSTLAGGGNEQFF.

This chain uses TRBV7-8 with TRBJ2-7; 9 bases fit TRBD2. The CDR3 is made up of 15 amino acids. Germline V gene lookup returns CDR1 SGHVS and CDR2 FQNEAQ. Losses at the gene ends were 5 bases for V and 0 bases for J; bases not matched to a gene: 5. The chain's CDR3 is CASSLGLAHSYEQYF. DNA of the CDR3: TGTGCCAGCAGCCTAGGACTAGCGCACTCCTACGAGCAGTACTTC.

This clone was seen a handful of times. V and J are TRBV19 and TRBJ1-1; the D is unclear. Germline V gene lookup returns CDR1 LNHDA and CDR2 SQIVND (reference sequence). The CDR3 runs 12 residues. Trimming left V 3 bases short and J 3 bases short, with 5 bases between. The CDR3 region has the DNA TGTGCCAGTAGTATCAGGTACACTGAAGCTTTCTTT. It is translated as CASSIRYTEAFF.

This clone was seen just once. The chain is built from TRBV7-3 and TRBJ2-1; D gene unclear. Trimming removed 5 bases at V and 5 bases at J, with 7 bases between. The CDR3 has 12 amino acids. Germline CDR1 reads SGHTA; CDR2 reads FQGTGA. The CDR3 bases are TGTGCCAGCAGCACATCCAACAATGAGCAGTTCTTC. It translates to CASSTSNNEQFF.

The V and J genes are TRBV27 and TRBJ1-2, with D unclear. Germline lookup yields CDR1 MNHEY and CDR2 SMNVEV (reference sequence). CDR3 size: 13 residues. Trimming removed 3 bases from V and 8 bases from J, with 13 bases in between. The CDR3 protein is CASSLDSSRGYTF. DNA of the CDR3: TGTGCCAGCAGTTTGGACTCCTCAAGAGGCTACACCTTC.

V gene TRBV5-1 combines with J gene TRBJ2-1; D unresolved. Trimming took off 0 bases at V and 6 bases at J, with 7 bases between the two ends. Per germline, CDR1 SGHRS and CDR2 YFSETQ. This CDR3 has 13 residues. In nucleotides, the CDR3 is TGCGCCAGCAGCTTGGGTCTCCCCAATGAGCAGTTCTTC. This codes for CASSLGLPNEQFF. The full variable domain, its missing parts supplied by reference TRBV5-1 and TRBJ2-1, is KAGVTQTPRYLIKTRGQQVTLSCSPISGHRSVSWYQQTPGQGLQFLFEYFSETQRNKGNFPGRFSGRQFSNSRSEMNVSTLELGDSALYLCASSLGLPNEQFFGPGTRLTVL.

The chain employs TRBV28 and TRBJ2-1, with D possibly TRBD2 on 5 matching bases. Trimming took 8 bases from V and 0 from J, leaving 17 bases between them. The CDR3 has 16 amino acids. Germline CDR1 MDHEN, CDR2 SYDVKM. The CDR3 coding sequence is TGTGCCAGCTCCAGTCGAGGGAGTAGCTCCTACAATGAGCAGTTCTTC. It encodes CASSSRGSSSYNEQFF.

The rearrangement uses TRBV5-8 and TRBJ2-5; 16 nucleotides line up with TRBD2. Per the germline V gene, CDR1 is SGHTS and CDR2 is YDEGEE. J gave up 0 bases and V 3 bases, and 11 bases lay outside the gene matches. The CDR3 is 20 residues long. The CDR3 is CASSSPSGTSGRANQETQYF. Here the CDR3 DNA reads TGTGCCAGCAGCTCCCCATCTGGGACTAGCGGGAGGGCAAACCAAGAGACCCAGTACTTC.

The V call is TRBV19, the J call TRBJ2-7, with TRBD2 identical over 9 bases. The CDR3 loop spans 16 amino acids. J was trimmed by 2 bases and V by 6 bases; bases with no gene match: 11. Germline V lookup: CDR1 LNHDA, CDR2 SQIVND (reference sequence). The CDR3 nucleotides read TGTGCCAGTAGCCTCTTCCTAGCGGGACCAACCTACGAGCAGTACTTC. Its protein is CASSLFLAGPTYEQYF.

V and J are TRBV7-2 and TRBJ2-3, with TRBD2 identical over 11 bases. The length of the CDR3 is 16 residues. V dropped 1 base and J dropped 2; count of bases not matched to a gene: 2. From germline, CDR1 is SGHTA and CDR2 FQGNSA. In DNA, the CDR3 is TGTGCCAGCAGCTTAGAGGGACTAGCGGCCACAGATACGCAGTATTTT. It encodes CASSLEGLAATDTQYF.

The CDR3, as DNA: TGTGCCAGCACCCCGTTAAGAGCGCGGCTCCTCGAGCAGTACTTC. This codes for CASTPLRARLLEQYF. The rearrangement links TRBV6-2 or TRBV6-3 to TRBJ2-7; D uncertain. The V end lost 7 bases, the J end lost 6 bases, and 22 bases lay between the germline ends. This CDR3 comprises 15 residues. Germline CDR1 MNHEY, CDR2 SVGEGT.

Note on this clone: The same CDR3 can be traced to other DNA sequences in this sample. The chain is built from TRBV7-2 and TRBJ2-5; 7 bases align to TRBD2. Germline lookup yields CDR1 SGHTA and CDR2 FQGNSA. The CDR3 runs to 15 residues. J gave up 1 base and V 1 base, and 3 bases lay outside the gene matches. CDR3 region: CASSLDGRTQETQYF. The CDR3 coding sequence is TGTGCCAGCAGCTTAGACGGGAGGACCCAAGAGACCCAGTACTTC.

The CDR3 DNA sequence: TGTGCCAGCAGCTCCCAGGGCCAAAACATTCAGTACTTC. Its translation: CASSSQGQNIQYF. The rearrangement joins TRBV5-4 to TRBJ2-4; D might be TRBD1 (5 bases). V lost 3 bases, J lost 5 bases, and 9 bases lay in between. Germline-derived CDR1 and CDR2 are SGHNT and YYREEE (reference sequence). This CDR3 contains 13 residues. Together with reference TRBV5-4 and TRBJ2-4, the CDR3 gives the full variable domain: ETGVTQSPTHLIKTRGQQVTLRCSSQSGHNTVSWYQQALGQGPQFIFQYYREEENGRGNFPPRFSGLQFPNYSSELNVNALELDDSALYLCASSSQGQNIQYFGAGTRLSVL.